The sequence of this TCR beta chain was determined in a study of blood T cell repertoires in COVID-19. Study as a whole: The United States, Italy and Spain were the sources of the acute and convalescent COVID-19 samples. PBMCs, B-cell-depleted T cells, or T cells were the source of the cDNA or gDNA that made up the material.

This clone showed up just a few times. As handled by the study authors: The authors estimated nucleated cell counts from reference gene primer amplification. The repertoire was sequenced with immunoSEQ multiplex PCR; TCRdb's copy has only in-frame clones and lacks some. V and J calls and clone size are those listed in that table; D and trimming were worked out from the DNA. The sample has a few hundred thousand clones, 90% to 95% seen once; the top ten hold 1% to 1.5%. The CDR3 runs to 15 residues. Trimming removed 6 bases at V and 3 bases at J, with 16 bases between. Germline values: CDR1 SNHLY, CDR2 FYNNEI. Recruits, aged roughly 18 to 90 years, lived in some 25 US areas.

This chain uses TRBV2 with TRBJ2-3, with D maybe TRBD1 (5 bases). This clonotype was sampled from a human donor in a cohort exposed to, infected with or recovered from COVID-19 (not recorded which). The donor label of this sample is uncertain. Material for sequencing was PBMCs or T cells enriched from blood (not recorded which). CDR3 loop: CASRQGPYLTDTQYF. The CDR3 DNA sequence: TGTGCCAGCAGGCAGGGCCCCTACCTAACAGATACGCAGTATTTT.